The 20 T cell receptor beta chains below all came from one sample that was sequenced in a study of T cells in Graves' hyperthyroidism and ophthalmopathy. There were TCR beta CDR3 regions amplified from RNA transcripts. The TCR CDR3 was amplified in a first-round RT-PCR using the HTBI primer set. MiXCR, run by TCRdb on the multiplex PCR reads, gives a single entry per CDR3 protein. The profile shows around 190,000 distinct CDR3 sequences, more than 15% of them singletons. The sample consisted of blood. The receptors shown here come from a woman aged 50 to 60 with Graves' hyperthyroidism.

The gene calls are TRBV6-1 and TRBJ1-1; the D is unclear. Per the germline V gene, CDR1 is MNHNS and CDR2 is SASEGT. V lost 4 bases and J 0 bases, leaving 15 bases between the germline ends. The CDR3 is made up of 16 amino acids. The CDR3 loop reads CASSGEFGLMNTEAFF. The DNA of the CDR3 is TGTGCCAGCAGTGGGGAGTTCGGGTTGATGAACACTGAAGCTTTCTTT.

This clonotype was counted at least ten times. The CDR3 here is CASRPWTGTQETQYF. In DNA form, the CDR3 reads TGTGCCAGCAGACCCTGGACAGGGACTCAAGAGACCCAGTACTTC. V gene TRBV6-2 or TRBV6-3 combines with J gene TRBJ2-5; 8 bases line up with TRBD1. J was trimmed by 2 bases and V by 6 bases; bases with no gene match: 8. Germline assignment: CDR1 MNHEY and CDR2 SVGEGT. CDR3 length: 15 residues.

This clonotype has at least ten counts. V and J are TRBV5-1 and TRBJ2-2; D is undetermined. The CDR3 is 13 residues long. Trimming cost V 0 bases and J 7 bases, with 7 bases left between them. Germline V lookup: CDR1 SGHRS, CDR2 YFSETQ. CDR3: CASSLALGGELFF. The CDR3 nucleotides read TGCGCCAGCAGCTTGGCCCTCGGCGGGGAGCTGTTTTTT.

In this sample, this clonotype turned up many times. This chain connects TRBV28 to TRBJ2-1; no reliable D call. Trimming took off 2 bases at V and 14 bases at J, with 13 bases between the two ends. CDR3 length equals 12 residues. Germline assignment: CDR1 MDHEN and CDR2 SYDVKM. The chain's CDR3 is CASSLPDGVEFF. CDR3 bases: TGTGCCAGCAGTTTACCGGACGGAGTCGAGTTCTTC.

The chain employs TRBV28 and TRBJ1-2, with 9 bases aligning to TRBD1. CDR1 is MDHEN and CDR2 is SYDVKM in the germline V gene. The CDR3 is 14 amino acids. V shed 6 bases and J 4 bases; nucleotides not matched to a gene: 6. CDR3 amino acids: CASSPGQGSYGYTF. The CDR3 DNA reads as TGTGCCAGCAGCCCAGGACAGGGGAGCTATGGCTACACCTTC.

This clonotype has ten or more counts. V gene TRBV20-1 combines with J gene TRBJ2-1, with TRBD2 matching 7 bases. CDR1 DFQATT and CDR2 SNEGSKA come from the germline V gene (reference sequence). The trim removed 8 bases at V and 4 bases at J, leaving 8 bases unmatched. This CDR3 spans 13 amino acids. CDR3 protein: CSPKAGMYNEQFF. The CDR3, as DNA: TGCAGTCCTAAAGCGGGGATGTACAATGAGCAGTTCTTC.

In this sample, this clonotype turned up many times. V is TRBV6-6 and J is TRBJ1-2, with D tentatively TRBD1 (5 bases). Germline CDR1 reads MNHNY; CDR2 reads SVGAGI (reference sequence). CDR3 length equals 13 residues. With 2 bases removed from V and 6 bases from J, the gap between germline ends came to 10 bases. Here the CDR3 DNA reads TGTGCCAGCAGTTACGGGGGGGGGAATGGCTACACCTTC. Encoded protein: CASSYGGGNGYTF.

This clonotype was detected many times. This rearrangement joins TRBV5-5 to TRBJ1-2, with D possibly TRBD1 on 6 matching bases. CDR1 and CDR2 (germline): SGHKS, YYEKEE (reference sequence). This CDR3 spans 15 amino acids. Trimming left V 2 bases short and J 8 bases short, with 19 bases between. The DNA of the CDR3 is TGTGCCAGCAGCTTAGGGCAGGGGTTTATCACGGGCTACACCTTC. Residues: CASSLGQGFITGYTF. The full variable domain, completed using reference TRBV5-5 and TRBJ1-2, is DAGVTQSPTHLIKTRGQQVTLRCSPISGHKSVSWYQQVLGQGPQFIFQYYEKEERGRGNFPDRFSARQFPNYSSELNVNALLLGDSALYLCASSLGQGFITGYTFGSGTRLTVV.

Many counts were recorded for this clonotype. The chain's CDR3 is CAISDPRGGASTEAFF. In nucleotides, the CDR3 is TGTGCCATCAGTGACCCCCGGGGTGGTGCAAGCACTGAAGCTTTCTTT. The chain couples TRBV10-3 to TRBJ1-1; D is undetermined. V lost 3 bases to trimming and J lost 4 bases, with 18 bases between them. The CDR3 contains 16 residues. CDR1 and CDR2 from the germline V gene are ENHRY and SYGVKD.

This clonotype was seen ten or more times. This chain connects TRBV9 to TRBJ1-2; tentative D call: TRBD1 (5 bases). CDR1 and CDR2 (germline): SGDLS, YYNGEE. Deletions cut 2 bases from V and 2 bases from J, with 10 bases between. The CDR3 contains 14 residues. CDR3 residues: CASSVGTGNYGYTF. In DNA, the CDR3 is TGTGCCAGCAGCGTCGGGACGGGCAACTATGGCTACACCTTC.

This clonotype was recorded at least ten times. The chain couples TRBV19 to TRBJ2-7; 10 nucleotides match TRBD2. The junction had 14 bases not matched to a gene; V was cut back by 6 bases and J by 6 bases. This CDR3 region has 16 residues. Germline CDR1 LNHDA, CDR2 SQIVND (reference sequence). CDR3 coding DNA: TGTGCCAGTAGCCCTTTCACGGGACTAGCGTCTCGCGAGCAGTACTTC. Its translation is CASSPFTGLASREQYF.

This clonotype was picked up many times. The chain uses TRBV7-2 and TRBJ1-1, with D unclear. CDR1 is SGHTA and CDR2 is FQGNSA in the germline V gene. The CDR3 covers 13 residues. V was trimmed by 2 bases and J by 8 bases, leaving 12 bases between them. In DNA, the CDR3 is TGTGCCAGCAGCTTACAGGAGGCTTTCGAAGCTTTCTTT. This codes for CASSLQEAFEAFF.

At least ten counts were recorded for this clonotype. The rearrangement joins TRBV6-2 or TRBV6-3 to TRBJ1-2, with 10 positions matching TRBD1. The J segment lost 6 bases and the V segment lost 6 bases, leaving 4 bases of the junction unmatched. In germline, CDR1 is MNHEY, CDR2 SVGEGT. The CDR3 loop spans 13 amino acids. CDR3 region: CASRRGQGDGYTF. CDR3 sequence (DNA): TGTGCCAGCAGACGCGGACAGGGGGATGGCTACACCTTC.

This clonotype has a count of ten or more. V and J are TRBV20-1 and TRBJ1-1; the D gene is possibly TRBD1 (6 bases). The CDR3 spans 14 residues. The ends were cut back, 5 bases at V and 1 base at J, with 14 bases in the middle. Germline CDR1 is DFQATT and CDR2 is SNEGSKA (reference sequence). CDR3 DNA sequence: TGCAGTGCTGAACAGGGCCCTGGGAACACTGAAGCTTTCTTT. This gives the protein CSAEQGPGNTEAFF.

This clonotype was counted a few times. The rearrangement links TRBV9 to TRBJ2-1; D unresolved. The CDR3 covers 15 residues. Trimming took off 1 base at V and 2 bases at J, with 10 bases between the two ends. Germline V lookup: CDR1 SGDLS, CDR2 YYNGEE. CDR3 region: CASSVSSGAYNEQFF. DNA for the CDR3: TGTGCCAGCAGCGTATCCTCTGGGGCCTACAATGAGCAGTTCTTC.

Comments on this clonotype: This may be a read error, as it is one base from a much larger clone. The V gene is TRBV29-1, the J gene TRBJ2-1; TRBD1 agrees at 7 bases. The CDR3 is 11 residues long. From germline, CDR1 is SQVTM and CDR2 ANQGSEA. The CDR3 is CSVDRYNERFF. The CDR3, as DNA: TGCAGCGTGGACAGGTACAATGAGCGGTTCTTC.

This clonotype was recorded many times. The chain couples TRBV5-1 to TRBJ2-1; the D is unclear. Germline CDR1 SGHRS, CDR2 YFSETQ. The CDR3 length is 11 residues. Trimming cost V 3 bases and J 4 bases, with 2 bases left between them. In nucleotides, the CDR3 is TGCGCCAGCAGCTGGTACAATGAGCAGTTCTTC. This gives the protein CASSWYNEQFF.

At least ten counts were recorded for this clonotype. CDR3 sequence reads: CASSLASQGAKPQHF. The DNA for the CDR3 is TGTGCCAGCAGCTTAGCCTCACAGGGGGCGAAGCCCCAGCATTTT. The V gene is TRBV7-2, the J gene TRBJ1-5; 9 bases are shared with TRBD1. The CDR3 has 15 amino acids. V shed 0 bases, J shed 8 bases, and the junction held 5 bases outside the gene matches. Germline values: CDR1 SGHTA, CDR2 FQGNSA.

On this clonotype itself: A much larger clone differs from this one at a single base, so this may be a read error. For the CDR3, the DNA is TGCAGTGCTAGAGAGGGACACTATGGCTGCACCTTC. This codes for CSAREGHYGCTF. The chain employs TRBV20-1 and TRBJ1-2; the D gene is possibly TRBD1 (6 bases). The CDR3 loop spans 12 amino acids. The germline gives CDR1 DFQATT, CDR2 SNEGSKA (reference sequence).

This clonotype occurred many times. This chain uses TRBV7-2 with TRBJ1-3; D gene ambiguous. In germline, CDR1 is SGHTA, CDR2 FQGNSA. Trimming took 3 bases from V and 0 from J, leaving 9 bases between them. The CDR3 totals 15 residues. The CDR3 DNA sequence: TGTGCCAGCAGCTTGCGTCACCGCTCTGGAAACACCATATATTTT. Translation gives CASSLRHRSGNTIYF.